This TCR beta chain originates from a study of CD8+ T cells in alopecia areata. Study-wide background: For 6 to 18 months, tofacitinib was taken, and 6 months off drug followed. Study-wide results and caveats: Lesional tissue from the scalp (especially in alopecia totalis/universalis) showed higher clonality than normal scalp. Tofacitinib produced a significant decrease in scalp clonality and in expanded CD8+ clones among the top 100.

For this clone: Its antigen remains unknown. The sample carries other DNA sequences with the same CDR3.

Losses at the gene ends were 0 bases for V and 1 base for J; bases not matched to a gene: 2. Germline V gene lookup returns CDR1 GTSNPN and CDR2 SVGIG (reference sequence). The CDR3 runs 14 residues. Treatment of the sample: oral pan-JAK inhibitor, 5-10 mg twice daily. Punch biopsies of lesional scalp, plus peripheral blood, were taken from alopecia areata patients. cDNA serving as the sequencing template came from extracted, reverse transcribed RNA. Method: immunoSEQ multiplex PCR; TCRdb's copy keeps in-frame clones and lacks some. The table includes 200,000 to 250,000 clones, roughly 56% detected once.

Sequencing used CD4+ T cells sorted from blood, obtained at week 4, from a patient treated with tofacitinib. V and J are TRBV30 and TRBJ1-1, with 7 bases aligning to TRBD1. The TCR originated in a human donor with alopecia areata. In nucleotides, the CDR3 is TGTGCCTGGAGTGTCACAGGGGCGAACACTGAAGCTTTCTTT. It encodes CAWSVTGANTEAFF.